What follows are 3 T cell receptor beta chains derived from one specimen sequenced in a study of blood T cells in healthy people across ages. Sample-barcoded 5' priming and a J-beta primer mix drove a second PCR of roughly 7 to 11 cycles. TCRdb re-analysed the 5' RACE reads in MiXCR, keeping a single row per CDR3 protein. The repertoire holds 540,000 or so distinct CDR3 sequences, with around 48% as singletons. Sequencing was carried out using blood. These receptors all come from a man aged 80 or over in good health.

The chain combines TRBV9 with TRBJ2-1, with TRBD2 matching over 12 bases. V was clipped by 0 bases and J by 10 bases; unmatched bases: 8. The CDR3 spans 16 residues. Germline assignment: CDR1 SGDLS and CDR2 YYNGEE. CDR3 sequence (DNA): TGTGCCAGCAGCGTAGGGACTAGCGGGATTTGGTGGGAGCAGTTCTTC. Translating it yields CASSVGTSGIWWEQFF.

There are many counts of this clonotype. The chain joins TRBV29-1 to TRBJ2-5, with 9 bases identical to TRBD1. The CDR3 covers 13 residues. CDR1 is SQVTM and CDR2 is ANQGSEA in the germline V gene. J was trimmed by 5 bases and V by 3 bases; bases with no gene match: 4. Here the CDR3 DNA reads TGCAGCGTTGATTCGGGACAGGGTGAGACCCAGTACTTC. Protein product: CSVDSGQGETQYF.

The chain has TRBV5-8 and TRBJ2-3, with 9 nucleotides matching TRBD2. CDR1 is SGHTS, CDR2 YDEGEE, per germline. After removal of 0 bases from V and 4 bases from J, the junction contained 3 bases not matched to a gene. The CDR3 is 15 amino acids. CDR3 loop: CASSLELAGPDTQYF. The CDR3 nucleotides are TGTGCCAGCAGCTTGGAACTAGCGGGTCCAGATACGCAGTATTTT.